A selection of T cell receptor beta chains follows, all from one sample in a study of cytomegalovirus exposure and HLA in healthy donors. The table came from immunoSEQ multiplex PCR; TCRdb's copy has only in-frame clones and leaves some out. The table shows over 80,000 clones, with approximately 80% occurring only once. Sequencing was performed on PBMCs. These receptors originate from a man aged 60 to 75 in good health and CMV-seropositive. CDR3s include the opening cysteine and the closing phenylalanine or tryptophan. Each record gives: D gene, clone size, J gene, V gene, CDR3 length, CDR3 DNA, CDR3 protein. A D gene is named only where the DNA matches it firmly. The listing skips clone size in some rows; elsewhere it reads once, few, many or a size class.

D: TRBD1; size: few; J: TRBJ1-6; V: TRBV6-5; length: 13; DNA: TGTGCCAGCAGAGACAGGGAGCATTCACCCCTCCACTTT; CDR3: CASRDREHSPLHF
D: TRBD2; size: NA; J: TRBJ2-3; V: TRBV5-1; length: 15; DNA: TGCGCCAGCAGCTTCGAGCGGGGAAGCACAGATACGCAGTATTTT; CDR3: CASSFERGSTDTQYF
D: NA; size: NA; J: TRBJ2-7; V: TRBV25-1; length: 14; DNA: TGTGCCAGCAGTGAGGTCGTCTCCACTGGTGAGCAGTACTTC; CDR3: CASSEVVSTGEQYF
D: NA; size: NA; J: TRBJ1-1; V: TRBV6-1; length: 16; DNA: TGTGCCAGCAGTGAAGGGGGTTCGGGACAGAACACTGAAGCTTTCTTT; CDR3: CASSEGGSGQNTEAFF
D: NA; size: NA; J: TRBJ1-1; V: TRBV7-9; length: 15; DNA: TGTGCCAGCAGCTTCACAGGGCTGATGAACACTGAAGCTTTCTTT; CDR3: CASSFTGLMNTEAFF
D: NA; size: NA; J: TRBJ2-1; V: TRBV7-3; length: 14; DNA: TGTGCCAGCAGTAGCCCTAACCTCTCACATGAGCAGTTCTTC; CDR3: CASSSPNLSHEQFF
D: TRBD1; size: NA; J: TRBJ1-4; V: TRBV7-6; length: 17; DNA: TGTGCCAGCAGCTTAGAGGCAGGGGGGTCAACTAATGAAAAACTGTTTTTT; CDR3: CASSLEAGGSTNEKLFF
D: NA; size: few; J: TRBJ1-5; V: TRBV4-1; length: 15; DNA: TGCGCCAGCAGCCAAGGTTGGGGAGGGGTTCAGCCCCAGCATTTT; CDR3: CASSQGWGGVQPQHF
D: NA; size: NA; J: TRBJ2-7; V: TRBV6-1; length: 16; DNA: TGTGCCAGCAGTGATTTAGTCGGGGTCGAGGGCTACGAGCAGTACTTC; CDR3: CASSDLVGVEGYEQYF
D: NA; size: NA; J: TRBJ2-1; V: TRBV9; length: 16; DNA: TGTGCCAGCAGCACCCTGATCGGGAGCTCCTACAATGAGCAGTTCTTC; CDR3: CASSTLIGSSYNEQFF
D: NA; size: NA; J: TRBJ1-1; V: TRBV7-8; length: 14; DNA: TGTGCCAGCAGGAAGATTTCGCGGGGCACTGAAGCTTTCTTT; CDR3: CASRKISRGTEAFF
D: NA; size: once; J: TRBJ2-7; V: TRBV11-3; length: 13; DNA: TGTGCCAGCAGCTTAGGAGCCCCCGGCGAGCAGTACTTC; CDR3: CASSLGAPGEQYF
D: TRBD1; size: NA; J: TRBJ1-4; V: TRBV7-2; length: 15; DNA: TGTGCCAGCAGCACAACCGGGACAGGGATCGAAAAACTGTTTTTT; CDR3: CASSTTGTGIEKLFF
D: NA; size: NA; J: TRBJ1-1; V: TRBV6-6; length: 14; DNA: TGTGCCAGCCCAGACAGAATAGGTAGCACTGAAGCTTTCTTT; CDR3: CASPDRIGSTEAFF
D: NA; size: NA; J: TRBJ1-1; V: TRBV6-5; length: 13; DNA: TGTGCCAGCCGTCGACAGATCAACACTGAAGCTTTCTTT; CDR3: CASRRQINTEAFF
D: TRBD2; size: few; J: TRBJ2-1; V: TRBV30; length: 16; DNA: TGTGCCTGGAGTCCCCCCCCGGGACTAGCGGTCGATGAGCAGTTCTTC; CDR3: CAWSPPPGLAVDEQFF
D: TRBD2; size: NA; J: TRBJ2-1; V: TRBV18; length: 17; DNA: TGTGCCAGCTCACCACTTCCTAGCGGGAGCTCCTACAATGAGCAGTTCTTC; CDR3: CASSPLPSGSSYNEQFF
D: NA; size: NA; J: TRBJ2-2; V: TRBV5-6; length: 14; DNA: TGTGCCAGCAGCTTGAACAGGAACACCGGGGAGCTGTTTTTT; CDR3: CASSLNRNTGELFF
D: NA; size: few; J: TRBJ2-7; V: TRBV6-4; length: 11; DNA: TGTGCCAGCAGTTCTCGAGACGAGCAGTACTTC; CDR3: CASSSRDEQYF
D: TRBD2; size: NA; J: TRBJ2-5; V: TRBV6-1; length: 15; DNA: TGTGCCAGCAGTCTCCTAGCGGGGAGCCAAGAGACCCAGTACTTC; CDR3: CASSLLAGSQETQYF
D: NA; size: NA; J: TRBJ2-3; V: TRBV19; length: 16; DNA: TGTGCCAGTAAAGTCCAAGGCGGGACCAAAACCGATACGCAGTATTTT; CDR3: CASKVQGGTKTDTQYF
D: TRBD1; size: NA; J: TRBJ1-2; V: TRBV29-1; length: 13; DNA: TGCAGCGTGGCGACAGGGGGCAACTATGGCTACACCTTC; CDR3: CSVATGGNYGYTF
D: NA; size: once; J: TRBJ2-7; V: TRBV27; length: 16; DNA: TGTGCCAGCAGTCCAACCGCACGAGCACGGGTACGAGTTCAGTACTTC; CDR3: CASSPTARARVRVQYF
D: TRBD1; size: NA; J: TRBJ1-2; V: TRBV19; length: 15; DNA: TGTGCCAGTACCCCTGCGACAGGGCAACTCTATGGCTACACCTTC; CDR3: CASTPATGQLYGYTF
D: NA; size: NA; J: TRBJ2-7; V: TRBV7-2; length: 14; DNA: TGTGCCAGCAGCCCTCAGGGCCGAAGTAACGAGCAGTACTTC; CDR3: CASSPQGRSNEQYF
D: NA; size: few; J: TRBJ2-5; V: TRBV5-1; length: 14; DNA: TGCGCCAGCAGCTTGGTGGAGGGCGGAGAGACCCAGTACTTC; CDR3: CASSLVEGGETQYF
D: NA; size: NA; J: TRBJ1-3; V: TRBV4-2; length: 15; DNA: TGTGCCAGCAGTTCGCAGGCTTCCGTGGGAAACACCATATATTTT; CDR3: CASSSQASVGNTIYF
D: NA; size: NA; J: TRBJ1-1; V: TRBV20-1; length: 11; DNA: TGCAGTGCGCGGGCCCAGCGGGAAGCTTTCTTT; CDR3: CSARAQREAFF
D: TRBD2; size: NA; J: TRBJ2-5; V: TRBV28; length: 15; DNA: TGTGCCAGCGGGGAACTAGCGGGGTGGGGGGAGACCCAGTACTTC; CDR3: CASGELAGWGETQYF
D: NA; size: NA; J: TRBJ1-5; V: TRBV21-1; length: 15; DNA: TGTGCCAGCAGCAAAGTTGGCCCACCGGGGCAGCCCCAGCATTTT; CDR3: CASSKVGPPGQPQHF
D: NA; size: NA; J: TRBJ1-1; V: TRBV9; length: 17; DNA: TGTGCCAGCAGCGTAGAGCCCCGATTATCTTTTAACACTGAAGCTTTCTTT; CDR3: CASSVEPRLSFNTEAFF
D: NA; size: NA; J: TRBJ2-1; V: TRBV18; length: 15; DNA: TGTGCCAGCTCGCCGGGACAACTCACGGGGAATGAGCAGTTCTTC; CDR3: CASSPGQLTGNEQFF
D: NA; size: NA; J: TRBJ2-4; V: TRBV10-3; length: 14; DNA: TGTGCCATCAGTGAGTCGTTGGACAAAACCTTTCAGTACTTC; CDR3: CAISESLDKTFQYF
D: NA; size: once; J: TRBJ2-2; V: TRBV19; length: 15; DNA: TGTGCCAGTAGCTCAGCAGGGAAGAGCACCGGGGAGCTGTTTTTT; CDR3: CASSSAGKSTGELFF
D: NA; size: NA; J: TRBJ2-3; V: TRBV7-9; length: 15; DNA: TGTGCCAGCAGCCCCCGAGGCGGGGTCCGGGATACGCAGTATTTT; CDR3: CASSPRGGVRDTQYF
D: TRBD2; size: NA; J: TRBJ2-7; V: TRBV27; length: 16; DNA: TGTGCCAGCAGTCCATCCCCGCGGGGGAGGGAAGGAGAGCAGTACTTC; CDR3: CASSPSPRGREGEQYF
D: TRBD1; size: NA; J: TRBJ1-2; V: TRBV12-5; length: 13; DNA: TGTGCTAGTGGTCCACAGGGGGGCTATGGCTACACCTTC; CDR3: CASGPQGGYGYTF
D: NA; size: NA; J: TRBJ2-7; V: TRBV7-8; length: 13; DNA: TGTGCCAGCAGCTCAGGTCTGTATTACGAGCAGTACTTC; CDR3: CASSSGLYYEQYF
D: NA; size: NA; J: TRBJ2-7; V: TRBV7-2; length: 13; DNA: TGTGCCAGCAGCTTACTGTTGGCATACGAGCAGTACTTC; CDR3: CASSLLLAYEQYF
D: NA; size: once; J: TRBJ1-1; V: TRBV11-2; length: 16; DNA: TGTGCCAGCAGCTCCGGGTTAGGAGGGTCAAATACTGAAGCTTTCTTT; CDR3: CASSSGLGGSNTEAFF